These 9 T cell receptor beta chains were all obtained from the same sample, sequenced in a study of technical replicates of blood from several donors. The assay was immunoSEQ multiplex PCR, and TCRdb's table has in-frame clones only and misses some. Seen here are about 89,000 clones, 94% observed once, and the top ten hold approximately 0.25%. The specimen was T cells isolated from PBMCs. The receptors were gathered from a human donor in good health.

The chain joins TRBV5-6 to TRBJ1-2; possible D gene TRBD1, 6 bases. V shed 2 bases and J shed 5 bases, with 19 bases lying between them. The V gene's germline CDR1 is SGHDT and CDR2 YYEEEE. This CDR3 has 16 residues. The CDR3 DNA is TGTGCCAGCAGCTTTAAGTATCGAGGACAGAGATATGGCTACACCTTC. Encoded protein: CASSFKYRGQRYGYTF.

The chain recombines TRBV11-2 with TRBJ2-3; 7 nucleotides align to TRBD1. Unmatched junction bases numbered 13, after V lost 6 bases and J lost 1 base. The CDR3 is made up of 17 amino acids. In germline, CDR1 is SGHAT, CDR2 FQNNGV. CDR3 in DNA: TGTGCCAGCAGAACCATAACAGGGGTCAGAGGCACAGATACGCAGTATTTT. Its translation: CASRTITGVRGTDTQYF.

The chain has TRBV28 and TRBJ2-3; 14 bases align to TRBD2. This CDR3 region has 18 residues. The germline V gene has CDR1 MDHEN and CDR2 SYDVKM. The V gene end was trimmed by 5 bases and the J gene end by 3 bases; junction bases not matched to a gene: 10. This chain's CDR3 is CASSQNGLAGGPTDTQYF. CDR3 DNA: TGTGCCAGCAGTCAAAACGGACTAGCGGGGGGCCCTACAGATACGCAGTATTTT.

The chain recombines TRBV4-1 with TRBJ1-2; 7 bases are shared with TRBD1. The CDR3 covers 14 residues. V shed 0 bases and J 4 bases; nucleotides not matched to a gene: 2. Germline CDR1 MGHRA, CDR2 YSYEKL. The CDR3 region has the DNA TGCGCCAGCAGCCAAGAGGGACAGATCTATGGCTACACCTTC. Translated: CASSQEGQIYGYTF.

The sample holds one count of this clone. The rearrangement joins TRBV4-1 to TRBJ1-2; 9 bases are a match to TRBD1. CDR1 MGHRA and CDR2 YSYEKL come from the germline V gene. The CDR3 runs 14 residues. After removal of 4 bases from V and 4 bases from J, the junction contained 4 bases not matched to a gene. This chain's CDR3 is CASSLGQGRYGYTF. DNA for the CDR3: TGCGCCAGCAGCCTTGGACAGGGGCGCTATGGCTACACCTTC.

DNA of the CDR3: TGTGCTAGCGTCGAGACAGGAGTAGGCAATGAGCAGTTCTTC. The encoded protein is CASVETGVGNEQFF. The J gene is TRBJ2-1, the V gene TRBV12-5, with D perhaps matching TRBD1 (6 bases). Trimming shortened V by 9 bases and J by 6 bases, and 18 bases separated the two germline ends. The germline V gene encodes CDR1 LGHNT and CDR2 FRNRAP. The CDR3 runs 14 residues.

The V gene is TRBV6-1, the J gene TRBJ1-2; weak D call: TRBD1 (5 bases). In germline, CDR1 is MNHNS, CDR2 SASEGT. V was trimmed by 4 bases and J by 5 bases, leaving 11 bases between them. This CDR3 comprises 13 residues. As DNA, the CDR3 is TGTGCCAGCAGTGGAGAACAGGTGTATGGCTACACCTTC. It encodes CASSGEQVYGYTF.

The chain uses TRBV6-5 and TRBJ2-3; the D is unclear. V was trimmed by 0 bases and J by 2 bases, leaving 9 bases between them. Germline-derived CDR1 and CDR2 are MNHEY and SVGAGI. This CDR3 comprises 15 residues. The DNA for the CDR3 is TGTGCCAGCAGTTACTCCGCTAGAAACACAGATACGCAGTATTTT. This gives the protein CASSYSARNTDTQYF.

This clone was observed a single time. V is TRBV2 and J is TRBJ2-3; weak D call: TRBD2 (5 bases). The CDR3 consists of 17 residues. Germline-derived CDR1 and CDR2 are SNHLY and FYNNEI. The V gene lost 6 bases and the J gene lost 5 bases, with 24 bases spanning the gap. CDR3 loop: CASSPLGGLARGDTQYF. CDR3 in DNA: TGTGCCAGCAGCCCGTTGGGTGGACTGGCTCGGGGAGATACGCAGTATTTT. The whole variable domain, remainder taken from reference TRBV2 and TRBJ2-3, is EPEVTQTPSHQVTQMGQEVILRCVPISNHLYFYWYRQILGQKVEFLVSFYNNEISEKSEIFDDQFSVERPDGSNFTLKIRSTKLEDSAMYFCASSPLGGLARGDTQYFGPGTRLTVL.